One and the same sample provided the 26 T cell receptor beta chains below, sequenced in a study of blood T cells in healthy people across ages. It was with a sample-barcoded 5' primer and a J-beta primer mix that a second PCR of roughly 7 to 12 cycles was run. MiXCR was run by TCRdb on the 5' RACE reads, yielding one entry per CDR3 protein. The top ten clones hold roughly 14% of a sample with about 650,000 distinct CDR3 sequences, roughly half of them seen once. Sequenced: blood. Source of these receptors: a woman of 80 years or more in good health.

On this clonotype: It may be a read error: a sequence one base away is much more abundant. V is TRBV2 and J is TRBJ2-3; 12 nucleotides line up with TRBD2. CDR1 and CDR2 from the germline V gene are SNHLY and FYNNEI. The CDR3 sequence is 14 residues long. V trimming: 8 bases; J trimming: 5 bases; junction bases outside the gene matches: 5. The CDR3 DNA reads TGTGCCAGCCAGACTAGCGGGAGAATAGATACGCAGTATTTT. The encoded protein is CASQTSGRIDTQYF.

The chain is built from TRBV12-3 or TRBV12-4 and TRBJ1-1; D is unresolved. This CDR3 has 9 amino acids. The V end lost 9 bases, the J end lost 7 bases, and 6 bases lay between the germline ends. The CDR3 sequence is CARPVEAFF. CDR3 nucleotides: TGTGCCAGGCCGGTTGAAGCTTTCTTT.

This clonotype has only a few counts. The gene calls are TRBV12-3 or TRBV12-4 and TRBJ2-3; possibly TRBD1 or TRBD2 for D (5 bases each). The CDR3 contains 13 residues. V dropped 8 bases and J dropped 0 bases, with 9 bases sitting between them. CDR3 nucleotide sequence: TGTGCCAGCGGGGGTTCTAGCACAGATACGCAGTATTTT. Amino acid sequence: CASGGSSTDTQYF.

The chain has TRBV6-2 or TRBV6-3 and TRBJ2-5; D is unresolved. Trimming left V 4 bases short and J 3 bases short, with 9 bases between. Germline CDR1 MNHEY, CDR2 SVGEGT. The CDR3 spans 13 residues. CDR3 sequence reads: CASSWPQKETQYF. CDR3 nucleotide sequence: TGTGCCAGCAGTTGGCCCCAGAAAGAGACCCAGTACTTC.

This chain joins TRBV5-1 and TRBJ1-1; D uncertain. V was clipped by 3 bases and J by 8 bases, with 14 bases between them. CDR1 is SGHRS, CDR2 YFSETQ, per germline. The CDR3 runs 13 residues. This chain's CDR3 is CASSSAYGGEAFF. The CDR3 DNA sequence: TGCGCCAGCAGCTCTGCTTACGGTGGGGAAGCTTTCTTT.

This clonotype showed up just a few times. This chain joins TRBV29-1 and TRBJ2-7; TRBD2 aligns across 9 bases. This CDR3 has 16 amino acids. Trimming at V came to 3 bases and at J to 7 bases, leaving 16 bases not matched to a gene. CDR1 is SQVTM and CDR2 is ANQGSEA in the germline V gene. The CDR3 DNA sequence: TGCAGCGTTGACGGAGCGGGAGGAAGGTCCTACAATGAGCAGTACTTC. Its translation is CSVDGAGGRSYNEQYF.

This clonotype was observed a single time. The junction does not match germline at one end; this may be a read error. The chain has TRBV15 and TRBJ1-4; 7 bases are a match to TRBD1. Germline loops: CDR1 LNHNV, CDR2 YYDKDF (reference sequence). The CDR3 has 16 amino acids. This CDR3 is CAISTRQGRTNEKLFF. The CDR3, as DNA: TGTGCCATCAGCACCCGACAGGGAAGAACTAATGAAAAACTGTTTTTT.

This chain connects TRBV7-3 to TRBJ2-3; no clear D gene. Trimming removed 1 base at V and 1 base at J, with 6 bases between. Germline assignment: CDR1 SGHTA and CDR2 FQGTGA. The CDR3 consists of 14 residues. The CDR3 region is CASSLISRTDTQYF. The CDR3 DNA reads TGTGCCAGCAGCTTAATCAGCCGCACAGATACGCAGTATTTT. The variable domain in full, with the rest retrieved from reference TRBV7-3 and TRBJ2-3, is GAGVSQTPSNKVTEKGKYVELRCDPISGHTALYWYRQSLGQGPEFLIYFQGTGAADDSGLPNDRFFAVRPEGSVSTLKIQRTERGDSAVYLCASSLISRTDTQYFGPGTRLTVL.

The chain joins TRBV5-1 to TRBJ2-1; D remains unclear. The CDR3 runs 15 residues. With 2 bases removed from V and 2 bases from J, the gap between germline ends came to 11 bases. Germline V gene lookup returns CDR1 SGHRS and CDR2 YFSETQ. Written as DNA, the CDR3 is TGCGCCAGCAGCTTTGGAGCAGATACCTACAATGAGCAGTTCTTC. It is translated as CASSFGADTYNEQFF. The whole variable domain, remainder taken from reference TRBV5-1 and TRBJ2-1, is KAGVTQTPRYLIKTRGQQVTLSCSPISGHRSVSWYQQTPGQGLQFLFEYFSETQRNKGNFPGRFSGRQFSNSRSEMNVSTLELGDSALYLCASSFGADTYNEQFFGPGTRLTVL.

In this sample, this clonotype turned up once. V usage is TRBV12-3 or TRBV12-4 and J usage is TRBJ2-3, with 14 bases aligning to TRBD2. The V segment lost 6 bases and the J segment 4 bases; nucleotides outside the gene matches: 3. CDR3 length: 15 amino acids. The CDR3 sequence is CASRGTSGRADTQYF. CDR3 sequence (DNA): TGTGCCAGCAGGGGGACTAGCGGGAGAGCAGATACGCAGTATTTT.

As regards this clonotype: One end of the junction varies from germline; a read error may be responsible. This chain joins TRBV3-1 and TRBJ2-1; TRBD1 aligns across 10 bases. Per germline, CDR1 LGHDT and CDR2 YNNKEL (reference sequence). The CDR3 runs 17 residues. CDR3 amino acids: CASTPLVGTGAYKEQFF. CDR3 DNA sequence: TGTGCCAGCACACCGTTAGTCGGGACAGGGGCCTACAAGGAGCAGTTCTTC.

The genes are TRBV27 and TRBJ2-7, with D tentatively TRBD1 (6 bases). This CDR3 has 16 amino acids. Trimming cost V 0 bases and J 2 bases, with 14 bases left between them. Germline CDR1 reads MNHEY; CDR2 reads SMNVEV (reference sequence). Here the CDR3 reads CASSLSASDRPYEQYF. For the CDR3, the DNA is TGTGCCAGCAGTTTATCCGCCTCTGACAGGCCCTACGAGCAGTACTTC.

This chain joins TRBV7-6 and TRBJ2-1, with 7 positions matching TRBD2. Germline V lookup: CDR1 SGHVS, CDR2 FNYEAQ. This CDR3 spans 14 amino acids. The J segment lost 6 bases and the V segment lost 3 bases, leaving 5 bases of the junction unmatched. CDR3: CASSFSGGGNEQFF. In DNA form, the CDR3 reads TGTGCCAGCAGCTTTTCGGGCGGGGGCAATGAGCAGTTCTTC.

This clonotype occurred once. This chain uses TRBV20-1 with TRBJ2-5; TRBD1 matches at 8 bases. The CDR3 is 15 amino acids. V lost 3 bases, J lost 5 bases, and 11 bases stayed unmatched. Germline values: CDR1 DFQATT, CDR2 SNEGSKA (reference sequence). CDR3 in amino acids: CSASPDGQGAETQYF. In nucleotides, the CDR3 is TGCAGTGCTAGCCCGGACGGACAGGGCGCGGAGACCCAGTACTTC.

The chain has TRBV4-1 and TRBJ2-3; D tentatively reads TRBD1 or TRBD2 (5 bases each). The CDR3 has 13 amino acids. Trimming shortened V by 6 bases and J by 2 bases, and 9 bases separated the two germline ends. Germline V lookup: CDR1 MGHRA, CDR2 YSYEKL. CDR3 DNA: TGCGCCAGCAGACGAGGGGACACAGATACGCAGTATTTT. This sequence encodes CASRRGDTDTQYF.

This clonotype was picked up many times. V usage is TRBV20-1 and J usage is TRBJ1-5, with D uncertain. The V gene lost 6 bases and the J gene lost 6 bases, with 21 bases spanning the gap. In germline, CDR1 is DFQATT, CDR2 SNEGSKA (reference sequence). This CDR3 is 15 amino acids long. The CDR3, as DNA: TGCAGTGCCACGCGGACGGCGGAGATGGCTCAGCCCCAGCATTTT. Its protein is CSATRTAEMAQPQHF.

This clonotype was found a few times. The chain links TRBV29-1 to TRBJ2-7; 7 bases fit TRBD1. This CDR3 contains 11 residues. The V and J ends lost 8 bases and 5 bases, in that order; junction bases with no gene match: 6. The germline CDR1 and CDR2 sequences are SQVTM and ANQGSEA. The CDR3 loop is CSMATGDEQYF. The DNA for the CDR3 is TGCAGCATGGCCACAGGGGACGAGCAGTACTTC.

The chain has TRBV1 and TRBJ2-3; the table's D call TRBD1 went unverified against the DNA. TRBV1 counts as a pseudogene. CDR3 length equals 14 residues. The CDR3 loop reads CTSSQDGAPDTQYF. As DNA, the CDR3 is TGCACCAGCAGCCAAGATGGGGCTCCAGATACGCAGTATTTT.

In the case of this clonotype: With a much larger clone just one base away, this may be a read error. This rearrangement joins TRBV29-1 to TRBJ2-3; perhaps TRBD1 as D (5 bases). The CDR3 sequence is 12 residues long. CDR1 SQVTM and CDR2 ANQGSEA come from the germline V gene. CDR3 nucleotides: TGCATCGGCACCATTGGGGCGACTACGCAGTATTTT. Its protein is CIGTIGATTQYF.

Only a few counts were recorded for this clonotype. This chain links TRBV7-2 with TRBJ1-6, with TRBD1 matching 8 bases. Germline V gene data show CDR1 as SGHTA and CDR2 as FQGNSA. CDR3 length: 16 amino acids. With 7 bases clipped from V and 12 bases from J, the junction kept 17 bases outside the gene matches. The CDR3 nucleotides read TGTGCCAGCACCTCGACAGGGGTAGTCCGGTGGGAACCCCTCCACTTT. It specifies CASTSTGVVRWEPLHF.

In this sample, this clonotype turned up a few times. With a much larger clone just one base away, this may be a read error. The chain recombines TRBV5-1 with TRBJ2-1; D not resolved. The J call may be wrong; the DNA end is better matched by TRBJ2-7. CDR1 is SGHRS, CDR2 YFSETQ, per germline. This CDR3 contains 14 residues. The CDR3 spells CASSLDGTYNEQYF. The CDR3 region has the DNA TGCGCCAGCAGCTTGGACGGAACCTACAATGAGCAGTACTTC.

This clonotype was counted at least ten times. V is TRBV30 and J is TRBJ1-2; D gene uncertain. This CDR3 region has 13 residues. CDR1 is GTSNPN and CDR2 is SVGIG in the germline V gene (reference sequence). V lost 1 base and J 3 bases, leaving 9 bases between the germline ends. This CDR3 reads CAWSGGLDYGYTF. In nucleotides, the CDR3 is TGTGCCTGGAGTGGGGGTCTGGACTATGGCTACACCTTC.

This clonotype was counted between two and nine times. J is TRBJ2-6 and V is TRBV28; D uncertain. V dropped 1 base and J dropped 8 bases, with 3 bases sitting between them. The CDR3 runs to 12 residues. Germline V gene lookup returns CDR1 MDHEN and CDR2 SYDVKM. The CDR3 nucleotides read TGTGCCAGCAGTTTATCGTCCAACGTCCTGACTTTC. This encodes CASSLSSNVLTF.

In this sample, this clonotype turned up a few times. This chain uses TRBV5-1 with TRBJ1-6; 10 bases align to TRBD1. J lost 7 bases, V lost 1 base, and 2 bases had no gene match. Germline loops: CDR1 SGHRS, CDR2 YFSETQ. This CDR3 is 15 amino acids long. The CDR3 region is CASSLSTGGNSPLHF. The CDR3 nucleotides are TGCGCCAGCAGCTTGTCGACAGGGGGCAATTCACCCCTCCACTTT.

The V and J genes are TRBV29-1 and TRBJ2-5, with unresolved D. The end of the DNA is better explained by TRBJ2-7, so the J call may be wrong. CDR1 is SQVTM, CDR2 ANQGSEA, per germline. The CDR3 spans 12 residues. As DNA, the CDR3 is TGCAGCGTTGGGGAAGGAATCCACGAGCAGTACTTC. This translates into CSVGEGIHEQYF.

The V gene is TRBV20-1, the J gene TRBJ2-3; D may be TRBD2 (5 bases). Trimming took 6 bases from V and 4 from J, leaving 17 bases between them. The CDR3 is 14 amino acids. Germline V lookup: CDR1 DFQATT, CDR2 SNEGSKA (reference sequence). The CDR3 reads CSAKGDYAPDTQYF. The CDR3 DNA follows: TGCAGTGCGAAAGGCGACTACGCCCCAGATACGCAGTATTTT.